Listed below are T cell receptor beta chains from one sample, sequenced in a study of cytomegalovirus exposure and HLA in healthy donors. Repertoires were generated with immunoSEQ multiplex PCR, while TCRdb's copy carries only in-frame clones and drops some. Of roughly 100,000 clones in the sample, 80% to 90% were seen once. Sequencing was performed on PBMCs. The source of these receptors is a young woman in good health and CMV-seropositive. Each CDR3 is given with its conserved first and last residue. A D gene is named only where the DNA matches it firmly. Some rows mark clone size as missing; the rest say once, few, many or name a class of expanded clone.

abundance	v_gene	d_gene	j_gene	CDR3nt	CDR3aa
NA	TRBV19	TRBD1	TRBJ2-4	TGTGCCAGTAGTGCAATCCGGGACAGGAATATTGTAGCCAAAAACATTCAGTACTTC	CASSAIRDRNIVAKNIQYF
NA	TRBV27	NA	TRBJ1-6	TGTGCCAGCAGTTGGGGGGGCTCCTATAATTCACCCCTCCACTTT	CASSWGGSYNSPLHF
NA	TRBV5-6	NA	TRBJ2-5	TGTGCCAGCAGCTTGCCGGACACCGGCCTGACCCAGTACTTC	CASSLPDTGLTQYF
NA	TRBV27	TRBD2	TRBJ2-7	TGTGCCAGCAGTCATAGGACTAGCGGGATACGTCACCCCTACGAGCAGTACTTC	CASSHRTSGIRHPYEQYF
NA	TRBV6-5	NA	TRBJ1-5	TGTGCCAGCAGTTCCACCGGGTCCCTTCAGCCCCAGCATTTT	CASSSTGSLQPQHF
NA	TRBV5-1	NA	TRBJ1-2	TGCGCCAGCAGCTTGGCAGGAAGCTACACCTTC	CASSLAGSYTF
once	TRBV28	NA	TRBJ2-1	TGTGCCAGCAGTCCCGGAGACTTACGCGCTGAGTTCTTC	CASSPGDLRAEFF
NA	TRBV19	NA	TRBJ1-2	TGTGCCAGTACCCGGCCAGGGCTAGGCTACACCTTC	CASTRPGLGYTF
few	TRBV7-8	NA	TRBJ2-7	TGTGCCAGCAGCCGCGATAGGGGCTACGAGCAGTACTTC	CASSRDRGYEQYF
NA	TRBV30	TRBD2	TRBJ2-7	TGTGCCTGGAGTGGTCGAGCGGGAGGGGTGAACGAGCAGTACTTC	CAWSGRAGGVNEQYF
NA	TRBV4-1	NA	TRBJ1-2	TGCGCCAGCAGCCAAGAGGCAGACTACTATGGCTACACCTTC	CASSQEADYYGYTF
NA	TRBV19	TRBD2	TRBJ2-5	TGTGCCAGTAGTTTTGGGGGACTACAAGAGACCCAGTACTTC	CASSFGGLQETQYF
NA	TRBV4-2	TRBD2	TRBJ2-3	TGTGCCAGCAGCCAAGGACTAGCGGGGGGAGCAGATACGCAGTATTTT	CASSQGLAGGADTQYF
NA	TRBV7-9	NA	TRBJ2-6	TGTGCCAGCACGCGGACGGGGAGCTCTGGGGCCAACGTCCTGACTTTC	CASTRTGSSGANVLTF
NA	TRBV19	TRBD1	TRBJ1-5	TGTGCCAGTAGTGTAGGGGACAGACCCGATCAGCCCCAGCATTTT	CASSVGDRPDQPQHF
NA	TRBV7-9	TRBD1	TRBJ1-6	TGTGCCAGCAGCTCCCAGGACAGGGGTAATTCACCCCTCCACTTT	CASSSQDRGNSPLHF
NA	TRBV15	TRBD2	TRBJ2-3	TGTGCCACCAGCAGAGATACTCTAGCGGGTGCTAGCACAGATACGCAGTATTTT	CATSRDTLAGASTDTQYF
NA	TRBV21-1	NA	TRBJ1-5	TGTGCCAGCAGCAACAGGGTTAGCAATCAGCCCCAGCATTTT	CASSNRVSNQPQHF
NA	TRBV2	TRBD1	TRBJ1-1	TGTGCCAGCGCCGGACAGGCCCTGTTGAACACTGAAGCTTTCTTT	CASAGQALLNTEAFF
once	TRBV7-2	TRBD2	TRBJ2-7	TGTGCCAGCAGCGATTATAGCGGGAGGCGCTCATCCGAGCAGTACTTC	CASSDYSGRRSSEQYF
NA	TRBV5-1	NA	TRBJ2-3	TGCGCCAGCAGGAGTCAAGATACGCAGTATTTT	CASRSQDTQYF
NA	TRBV18	TRBD2	TRBJ2-3	TGTGCCAGCTCAGTTTTGACTAGCGGGAGTTCAGATACGCAGTATTTT	CASSVLTSGSSDTQYF
NA	TRBV25-1	NA	TRBJ2-3	TGTGCCAGCAGTGAATACCAGGGTAAGGGGGAAGATACGCAGTATTTT	CASSEYQGKGEDTQYF
NA	TRBV7-2	TRBD1	TRBJ2-1	TGTGCCAGCAGCTTAGCCTCCGGGACAGCCTCCTACAATGAGCAGTTCTTC	CASSLASGTASYNEQFF
NA	TRBV6-1	NA	TRBJ1-2	TGTGCCAGCAGCGGAACAGGTCTTTATGGCTACACCTTC	CASSGTGLYGYTF
NA	TRBV5-1	TRBD1	TRBJ2-7	TGCGCCAGCAGCGCCGGACAGGGTTACTACGAGCAGTACTTC	CASSAGQGYYEQYF
NA	TRBV18	TRBD1	TRBJ1-2	TGTGCCAGCTCATCCGGGACAGACCTCTATGGCTACACCTTC	CASSSGTDLYGYTF
NA	TRBV5-6	TRBD2	TRBJ2-1	TGTGCCAGCAGCTTTGGACTAGCGGGGAGGAATGAGCAGTTCTTC	CASSFGLAGRNEQFF
NA	TRBV6-1	TRBD2	TRBJ2-7	TGTGCCAGCCTCGGTCGGGGGGGTCCCTACGAGCAGTACTTC	CASLGRGGPYEQYF
NA	TRBV6-1	NA	TRBJ2-7	TGTGCCAGCAGCGCCGTAGGACAGTACTCCTACGAGCAGTACTTC	CASSAVGQYSYEQYF
NA	TRBV6-5	NA	TRBJ2-1	TGTGCCAGCAGTTACTCTAGCGGACAGGTCGGCAATGAGCAGTTCTTC	CASSYSSGQVGNEQFF
once	TRBV7-3	NA	TRBJ2-5	TGTGCCAGCAGCTTAGCCCCAGGGTCAGAGACCCAGTACTTC	CASSLAPGSETQYF
NA	TRBV28	NA	TRBJ2-5	TGTGCCAGCAGTTTAACTTCAGGATCGTACAAAAAGACCCAGTACTTC	CASSLTSGSYKKTQYF
NA	TRBV6-5	TRBD2	TRBJ2-7	TGTGCCAGCAGTTACTTGACTAGCCCTGGGTCTGGCGAGCAGTACTTC	CASSYLTSPGSGEQYF
NA	TRBV27	NA	TRBJ1-1	TGTGCCAGCAGTGGTACGGTTTGGACTGAAGCTTTCTTT	CASSGTVWTEAFF
NA	TRBV5-1	TRBD1	TRBJ2-7	TGCGCCAGCAGCATCGGGACAGCTTACGAGCAGTACTTC	CASSIGTAYEQYF
NA	TRBV27	TRBD1	TRBJ1-2	TGTGCCAGCAGTTTATCGGGGACAGTCAATAACTATGGCTACACCTTC	CASSLSGTVNNYGYTF
NA	TRBV7-9	NA	TRBJ1-2	TGTGCCAGCAGCTTCGGAGACAACTATGGCTACACCTTC	CASSFGDNYGYTF
NA	TRBV4-2	NA	TRBJ1-1	TGTGCCAGCAGCCAAGTTATGGCGACTATGAACACTGAAGCTTTCTTT	CASSQVMATMNTEAFF
NA	TRBV5-1	TRBD1	TRBJ2-7	TGCGCCAGCAGCTTGGCCAGCGGGACAGGGGTCTACGAGCAGTACTTC	CASSLASGTGVYEQYF
NA	TRBV7-9	TRBD1	TRBJ2-3	TGTGCCAGCAGCTTAGTCCAGGGGGCCTCGGGGGATACGCAGTATTTT	CASSLVQGASGDTQYF
NA	TRBV29-1	TRBD2	TRBJ2-3	TGCAGCGTTACCGTTAGCGGGAAGCTTCGCAGGACAGATACGCAGTATTTT	CSVTVSGKLRRTDTQYF
NA	TRBV6-5	NA	TRBJ2-7	TGTGCCAGCAGTTACTCGATGGTAGCCGACTCCTACGAGCAGTACTTC	CASSYSMVADSYEQYF
NA	TRBV5-1	NA	TRBJ1-2	TGCGCCAGCAGCTTGGTGGGAGGCGAGGGTGGCTACACCTTC	CASSLVGGEGGYTF
NA	TRBV7-3	TRBD1	TRBJ2-1	TGTGCCAGCGCGAGGGGGCCCAACAATGAGCAGTTCTTC	CASARGPNNEQFF
NA	TRBV5-1	TRBD2	TRBJ2-2	TGCGCCAGCAGCTCCCTAGCGGGACCCGGGGAGCTGTTTTTT	CASSSLAGPGELFF
NA	TRBV6-1	TRBD1	TRBJ2-7	TGTGCCAGCAGTGTTCCGGGACAGACGTCCTACGAGCAGTACTTC	CASSVPGQTSYEQYF
once	TRBV5-6	NA	TRBJ2-7	TGTGCCAGCAGCTCGGGGAGCGCCTACGAGCAGTACTTC	CASSSGSAYEQYF
once	TRBV11-3	NA	TRBJ2-5	TGTGCCAGCAGCTTAGGGGAGCAAGAGACCCAGTACTTC	CASSLGEQETQYF
NA	TRBV4-1	NA	TRBJ2-7	TGCGCCAGCAGCCAAGACTTTTCGTTTTACTCCTACGAGCAGTACTTC	CASSQDFSFYSYEQYF
NA	TRBV2	TRBD1	TRBJ2-7	TGTGCCAGCAGCTACAGGGGCGTTGAGTACTTC	CASSYRGVEYF
NA	TRBV7-8	NA	TRBJ2-3	TGTGCCAGCAGCTTAGGGGCTGATACGCAGTATTTT	CASSLGADTQYF
NA	TRBV4-2	TRBD2	TRBJ2-1	TGTGCCAGCAGCCAAGAAGGAGCGGGAGAGAACCCCTACAATGAGCAGTTCTTC	CASSQEGAGENPYNEQFF
medium-sized	TRBV5-1	NA	TRBJ1-1	TGCGCCAGCAGCTTGGCGGGGGGTTACACTGAAGCTTTCTTT	CASSLAGGYTEAFF
few	TRBV5-1	NA	TRBJ2-1	TGCGCCAGCAGCTTGGCAGGGAGGAACAATGAGCAGTTCTTC	CASSLAGRNNEQFF
NA	TRBV6-1	TRBD1	TRBJ2-7	TGTGCCAGCAGTATTCAGGGGGCAGGGATGGCCGAGCAGTACTTC	CASSIQGAGMAEQYF
NA	TRBV5-1	NA	TRBJ2-3	TGCGCCAGCAGCTTGGGGACTAAAAGAGATACGCAGTATTTT	CASSLGTKRDTQYF
NA	TRBV5-1	TRBD2	TRBJ2-2	TGCGCCAGCAGTTCTCAATCCGGGACTAGCATTAGTACCGGGGAGCTGTTTTTT	CASSSQSGTSISTGELFF